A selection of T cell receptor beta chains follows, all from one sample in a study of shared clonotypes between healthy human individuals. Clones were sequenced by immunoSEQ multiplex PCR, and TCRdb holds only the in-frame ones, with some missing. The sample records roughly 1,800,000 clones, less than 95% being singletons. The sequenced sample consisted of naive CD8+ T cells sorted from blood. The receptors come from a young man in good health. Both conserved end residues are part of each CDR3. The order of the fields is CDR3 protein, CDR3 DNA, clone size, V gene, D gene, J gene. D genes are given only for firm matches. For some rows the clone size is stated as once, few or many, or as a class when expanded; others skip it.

cdr3_aa: CASSFGGEGYGYTF
cdr3_nt: TGTGCCAGCAGCTTCGGGGGCGAAGGGTATGGCTACACCTTC
clone_size: -
v_call: TRBV7-6
d_call: -
j_call: TRBJ1-2

cdr3_aa: CASSLDRDLNSPLHF
cdr3_nt: TGTGCCAGCAGCTTAGACAGGGATCTTAATTCACCCCTCCACTTT
clone_size: -
v_call: TRBV5-6
d_call: TRBD1
j_call: TRBJ1-6

cdr3_aa: CASSLSSGDQETQYF
cdr3_nt: TGCGCCAGCAGCTTGAGCAGCGGGGACCAAGAGACCCAGTACTTC
clone_size: once
v_call: TRBV5-1
d_call: TRBD2
j_call: TRBJ2-5

cdr3_aa: CASSLAQNTGELFF
cdr3_nt: TGTGCCAGCAGTTTGGCACAGAACACCGGGGAGCTGTTTTTT
clone_size: -
v_call: TRBV27
d_call: -
j_call: TRBJ2-2

cdr3_aa: CASTLGGGNTEAFF
cdr3_nt: TGTGCCAGCACCCTTGGCGGGGGTAACACTGAAGCTTTCTTT
clone_size: -
v_call: TRBV27
d_call: -
j_call: TRBJ1-1

cdr3_aa: CASSIRLSSGREETQYF
cdr3_nt: TGTGCCAGCAGCATCCGCCTGTCGAGCGGGAGAGAAGAGACCCAGTACTTC
clone_size: -
v_call: TRBV21-1
d_call: -
j_call: TRBJ2-5

cdr3_aa: CAWNPGSGELFF
cdr3_nt: TGTGCCTGGAACCCAGGGTCAGGGGAGCTGTTTTTT
clone_size: -
v_call: TRBV30
d_call: -
j_call: TRBJ2-2

cdr3_aa: CASSTLGGSQETQYF
cdr3_nt: TGTGCCAGCAGTACCCTTGGGGGGTCACAAGAGACCCAGTACTTC
clone_size: -
v_call: TRBV6-6
d_call: -
j_call: TRBJ2-5

cdr3_aa: CASSLGPYYEQYF
cdr3_nt: TGTGCCAGCAGTTTGGGTCCTTACTACGAGCAGTACTTC
clone_size: -
v_call: TRBV28
d_call: -
j_call: TRBJ2-7

cdr3_aa: CASSEQSPYGYTF
cdr3_nt: TGTGCCAGCAGTGAACAGAGCCCTTATGGCTACACCTTC
clone_size: -
v_call: TRBV6-1
d_call: -
j_call: TRBJ1-2

cdr3_aa: CASSHPGTGEYEQYF
cdr3_nt: TGCGCCAGCAGCCACCCCGGGACAGGGGAATACGAGCAGTACTTC
clone_size: -
v_call: TRBV4-1
d_call: TRBD1
j_call: TRBJ2-7

cdr3_aa: CASSWGSGDTQYF
cdr3_nt: TGTGCCAGCAGCTGGGGCTCAGGGGATACGCAGTATTTT
clone_size: -
v_call: TRBV5-6
d_call: -
j_call: TRBJ2-3

cdr3_aa: CASSETTSTDTQYF
cdr3_nt: TGCGCCAGCAGTGAAACTACTAGCACAGATACGCAGTATTTT
clone_size: -
v_call: TRBV10-1
d_call: -
j_call: TRBJ2-3

cdr3_aa: CATSGSGTAAGEQYF
cdr3_nt: TGTGCCACCAGCGGTAGCGGGACAGCCGCCGGCGAGCAGTACTTC
clone_size: once
v_call: TRBV15
d_call: -
j_call: TRBJ2-7

cdr3_aa: CASSPQLEGAETQYF
cdr3_nt: TGTGCCAGCAGTCCGCAACTCGAGGGGGCAGAGACCCAGTACTTC
clone_size: -
v_call: TRBV27
d_call: TRBD1
j_call: TRBJ2-5

cdr3_aa: CASSSGPYSYNEQFF
cdr3_nt: TGTGCCAGCAGCTCCGGGCCGTATTCGTACAATGAGCAGTTCTTC
clone_size: few
v_call: TRBV7-9
d_call: -
j_call: TRBJ2-1

cdr3_aa: CASSPSPGLNIQYF
cdr3_nt: TGTGCCAGCAGCCCTTCCCCCGGATTAAACATTCAGTACTTC
clone_size: -
v_call: TRBV6-5
d_call: -
j_call: TRBJ2-4